A selection of T cell receptor beta chains follows, all from one sample in a study of T cells in tuberculosis. Profiling relied on immunoSEQ multiplex PCR, and the TCRdb table lists in-frame clones only, not all of them. Among tens of thousands of clones listed, 90% to 95% were seen once. The specimen sequenced was PBMCs. The receptors come from a donor aged 10 to 29 with latent tuberculosis or without tuberculosis infection. Each CDR3 is given with its conserved first and last residue. The D gene is left open where the match is weak. Only part of the rows carry a size: once, few, many, or a class if the clone is expanded.

d_gene	abundance	v_gene	j_gene	CDR3aa	CDR3nt
.	.	TRBV7-9	TRBJ2-2	CASSFPTNTGELFF	TGTGCCAGCAGCTTTCCCACGAACACCGGGGAGCTGTTTTTT
.	.	TRBV2	TRBJ2-2	CATSLGRDIGELFF	TGTGCCACCTCCCTAGGGCGGGATATCGGGGAGCTGTTTTTT
.	.	TRBV5-1	TRBJ1-4	CASSLETQGRNEKLFF	TGCGCCAGCAGCTTGGAAACGCAGGGAAGGAATGAAAAACTGTTTTTT
TRBD2	.	TRBV6-5	TRBJ2-3	CASSYTSGGGKDTQYF	TGTGCCAGCAGTTACACGTCGGGAGGGGGGAAAGATACGCAGTATTTT
TRBD1	.	TRBV18	TRBJ2-5	CASSHGQGNPVRETQYF	TGTGCCAGCTCACATGGACAGGGGAACCCAGTGCGAGAGACCCAGTACTTC
TRBD1	.	TRBV27	TRBJ1-5	CASSATGARGQPQHF	TGTGCCAGCAGTGCTACAGGGGCTAGGGGTCAGCCCCAGCATTTT
TRBD2	.	TRBV7-9	TRBJ2-3	CASSRRSGRRTDTQYF	TGTGCCAGCAGCCGACGTAGCGGGAGGAGGACAGATACGCAGTATTTT
TRBD1	.	TRBV5-6	TRBJ1-4	CASSATRGTVTTNEKLFF	TGTGCCAGCAGCGCAACCCGCGGGACAGTAACAACTAATGAAAAACTGTTTTTT
.	once	TRBV7-2	TRBJ2-2	CASSPLGGRGRRTGELFF	TGTGCCAGCAGCCCCCTCGGCGGCAGGGGCAGAAGGACCGGGGAGCTGTTTTTT
TRBD2	.	TRBV6-6	TRBJ2-1	CASRPILAGQNNEQFF	TGTGCCAGCAGGCCAATTCTAGCGGGCCAAAACAATGAGCAGTTCTTC
TRBD1	.	TRBV11-2	TRBJ2-7	CASSLRGWGQGVHEQYF	TGTGCCAGCAGCTTAAGGGGTTGGGGACAGGGTGTCCACGAGCAGTACTTC
TRBD1	.	TRBV6-5	TRBJ1-2	CASSSYGTVNYGYTF	TGTGCCAGCAGTTCCTACGGGACAGTAAACTATGGCTACACCTTC
TRBD1	.	TRBV5-1	TRBJ1-4	CASSPTGTVNEKLFF	TGCGCCAGCAGCCCCACCGGGACAGTTAATGAAAAACTGTTTTTT
.	.	TRBV19	TRBJ2-1	CASNTDWAGPYNEQFF	TGTGCCAGCAATACAGATTGGGCGGGCCCATACAATGAGCAGTTCTTC
.	.	TRBV5-1	TRBJ2-6	CASSLAPSGANVLTF	TGCGCCAGCAGCTTGGCCCCGTCTGGGGCCAACGTCCTGACTTTC
TRBD2	.	TRBV19	TRBJ2-7	CASGTSGSYEQYF	TGTGCCAGCGGGACTAGCGGGAGCTACGAGCAGTACTTC
TRBD2	.	TRBV6-5	TRBJ2-3	CASSYGGRAGTDTQYF	TGTGCCAGCAGTTACGGCGGGAGGGCTGGCACAGATACGCAGTATTTT
.	.	TRBV18	TRBJ1-5	CASSPFEVTNQPQHF	TGTGCCAGCTCACCATTTGAGGTCACCAATCAGCCCCAGCATTTT
.	.	TRBV6-6	TRBJ1-1	CASSYQVAFF	TGTGCCAGCAGTTACCAGGTAGCTTTCTTT
TRBD1	.	TRBV29-1	TRBJ2-1	CSVEGPGGAAINEQFF	TGCAGCGTTGAAGGTCCAGGGGGCGCAGCTATCAATGAGCAGTTCTTC
.	.	TRBV5-1	TRBJ2-3	CASSLQQLDTQYF	TGCGCCAGCAGCTTACAGCAGCTGGATACGCAGTATTTT
.	.	TRBV6-5	TRBJ1-5	CASRANNQPQHF	TGTGCCAGCAGAGCCAACAATCAGCCCCAGCATTTT
.	.	TRBV7-9	TRBJ1-1	CASSTNRNDRNLEAFF	TGTGCCAGCAGCACGAACCGCAATGACAGGAACCTAGAAGCTTTCTTT
.	.	TRBV19	TRBJ2-3	CASRTYLTDTQYF	TGTGCCAGTCGGACATACCTCACAGATACGCAGTATTTT
TRBD2	.	TRBV18	TRBJ2-5	CASSLRETSGGQETQYF	TGTGCCAGCTCACTTAGAGAGACTAGCGGGGGACAAGAGACCCAGTACTTC
.	.	TRBV29-1	TRBJ2-7	CSVAVGSVYEQYF	TGCAGCGTTGCAGTGGGCTCGGTCTACGAGCAGTACTTC
.	.	TRBV19	TRBJ1-4	CASSIREKLFF	TGTGCCAGTAGTATTCGTGAAAAACTGTTTTTT
.	few	TRBV11-1	TRBJ1-2	CASSTTGPFGYTF	TGTGCCAGCAGCACGACTGGCCCCTTCGGCTACACCTTC
.	once	TRBV5-6	TRBJ2-2	CASSLGPGNTGELFF	TGTGCCAGCAGCCTGGGACCGGGGAACACCGGGGAGCTGTTTTTT
.	.	TRBV9	TRBJ1-1	CASSVAASMNTEAFF	TGTGCCAGCAGCGTAGCTGCGAGCATGAACACTGAAGCTTTCTTT
.	.	TRBV15	TRBJ1-6	CATSRALGQKNSPLHF	TGTGCCACCAGCAGAGCGCTTGGACAGAAAAATTCACCCCTCCACTTT
TRBD2	.	TRBV19	TRBJ2-4	CASSGRTSGGGNIQYF	TGTGCCAGTAGTGGCCGGACTAGCGGGGGCGGAAACATTCAGTACTTC
.	.	TRBV2	TRBJ1-4	CASSVSRTDNEKLFF	TGTGCCAGCAGTGTCTCTCGGACAGATAATGAAAAACTGTTTTTT
.	.	TRBV6-5	TRBJ1-5	CASSLLAGQPQHF	TGTGCCAGCAGCCTCCTAGCTGGCCAGCCCCAGCATTTT
.	.	TRBV2	TRBJ2-1	CASTGTFSYNEQFF	TGTGCCAGCACCGGGACTTTTTCCTACAATGAGCAGTTCTTC
.	.	TRBV7-8	TRBJ2-2	CASSINEAGPYTGELFF	TGTGCCAGCAGCATAAATGAGGCGGGTCCCTACACCGGGGAGCTGTTTTTT
TRBD2	.	TRBV5-4	TRBJ2-1	CASRLADNEQFF	TGTGCCTCTCGACTAGCGGATAATGAGCAGTTCTTC
TRBD1	.	TRBV6-1	TRBJ1-2	CASNIQGDPWGYTF	TGTGCCAGCAATATACAGGGGGACCCCTGGGGCTACACCTTC
.	.	TRBV11-2	TRBJ1-1	CASIWSHMNTEAFF	TGTGCCAGCATCTGGAGCCACATGAACACTGAAGCTTTCTTT
.	once	TRBV7-2	TRBJ2-3	CASSLGGATDTQYF	TGTGCCAGCAGCCTGGGAGGCGCCACAGATACGCAGTATTTT
.	.	TRBV27	TRBJ2-7	CASSIGPPVSYEQYF	TGTGCCAGCAGTATCGGTCCCCCGGTGAGCTACGAGCAGTACTTC
TRBD1	.	TRBV10-3	TRBJ1-6	CAISPQGGNNSPLHF	TGTGCCATCAGCCCACAGGGGGGGAATAATTCACCCCTCCACTTT
.	.	TRBV5-1	TRBJ2-5	CASSFSGIYQETQYF	TGCGCCAGCAGCTTTTCAGGGATTTATCAAGAGACCCAGTACTTC
.	.	TRBV6-1	TRBJ1-2	CASRARIYGYTF	TGTGCCAGCAGGGCGAGGATCTATGGCTACACCTTC
.	.	TRBV5-6	TRBJ1-1	CASSLGQRNTEAFF	TGTGCCAGCAGCTTGGGACAGAGGAACACTGAAGCTTTCTTT